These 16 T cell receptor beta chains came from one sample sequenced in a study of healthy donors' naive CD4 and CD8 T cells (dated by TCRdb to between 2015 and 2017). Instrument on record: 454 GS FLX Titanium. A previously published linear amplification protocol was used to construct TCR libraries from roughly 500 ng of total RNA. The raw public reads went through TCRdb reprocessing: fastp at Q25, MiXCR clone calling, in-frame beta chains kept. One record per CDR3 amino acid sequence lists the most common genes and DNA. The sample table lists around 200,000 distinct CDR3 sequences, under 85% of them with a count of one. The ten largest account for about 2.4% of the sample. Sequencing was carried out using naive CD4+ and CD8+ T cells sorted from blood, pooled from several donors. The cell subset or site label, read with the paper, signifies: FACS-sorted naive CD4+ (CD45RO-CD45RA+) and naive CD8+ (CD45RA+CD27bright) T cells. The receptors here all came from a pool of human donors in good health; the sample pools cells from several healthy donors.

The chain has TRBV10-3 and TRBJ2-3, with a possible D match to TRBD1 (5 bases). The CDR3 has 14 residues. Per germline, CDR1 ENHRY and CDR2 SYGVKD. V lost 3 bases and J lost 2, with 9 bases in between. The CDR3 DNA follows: TGTGCCATCAGTGAAGGGGCGTCCACAGATACGCAGTATTTT. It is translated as CAISEGASTDTQYF.

CDR3 loop: CSVVTWQGGEAFF. The CDR3 bases are TGCAGCGTTGTAACGTGGCAGGGGGGTGAAGCTTTCTTT. The V gene is TRBV29-1, the J gene TRBJ1-1; 7 bases fit TRBD1. The CDR3 runs to 13 residues. Germline-derived CDR1 and CDR2 are SQVTM and ANQGSEA. V gave up 4 bases and J gave up 7 bases; unmatched junction bases: 9.

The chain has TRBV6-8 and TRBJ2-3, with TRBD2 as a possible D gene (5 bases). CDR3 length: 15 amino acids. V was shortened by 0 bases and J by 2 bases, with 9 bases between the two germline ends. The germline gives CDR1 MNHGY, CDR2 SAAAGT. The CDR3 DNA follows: TGTGCCAGCAGTTACTCGAGGACTCTCACAGATACGCAGTATTTT. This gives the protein CASSYSRTLTDTQYF.

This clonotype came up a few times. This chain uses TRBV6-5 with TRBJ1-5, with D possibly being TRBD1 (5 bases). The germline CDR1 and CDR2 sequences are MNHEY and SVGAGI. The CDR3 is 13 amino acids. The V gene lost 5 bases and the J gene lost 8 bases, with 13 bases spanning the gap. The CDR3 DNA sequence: TGTGCCAGCAGTGCGGCAGGGAGTGAGCCCCAGCATTTT. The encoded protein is CASSAAGSEPQHF.

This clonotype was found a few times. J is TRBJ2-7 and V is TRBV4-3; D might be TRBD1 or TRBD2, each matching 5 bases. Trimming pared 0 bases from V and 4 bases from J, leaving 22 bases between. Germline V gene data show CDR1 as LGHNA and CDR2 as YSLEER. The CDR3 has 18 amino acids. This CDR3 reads CASSQEVGAQRFLYEQYF. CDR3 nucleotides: TGCGCCAGCAGCCAAGAGGTCGGGGCTCAGCGCTTTTTGTACGAGCAGTACTTC.

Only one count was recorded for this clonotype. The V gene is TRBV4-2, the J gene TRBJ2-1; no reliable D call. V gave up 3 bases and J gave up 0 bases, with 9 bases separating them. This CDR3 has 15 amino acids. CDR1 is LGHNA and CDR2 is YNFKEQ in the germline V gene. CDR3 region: CASSHSGSSYNEQFF. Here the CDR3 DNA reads TGTGCCAGCAGCCATTCTGGTAGCTCCTACAATGAGCAGTTCTTC.

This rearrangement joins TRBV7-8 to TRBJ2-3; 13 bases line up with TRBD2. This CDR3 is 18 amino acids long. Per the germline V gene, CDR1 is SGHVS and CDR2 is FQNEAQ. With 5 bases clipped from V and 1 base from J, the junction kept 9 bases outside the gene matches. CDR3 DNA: TGTGCCAGCAGCATAAGGACTAGCGGGAGTTATGGCACAGATACGCAGTATTTT. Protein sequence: CASSIRTSGSYGTDTQYF.

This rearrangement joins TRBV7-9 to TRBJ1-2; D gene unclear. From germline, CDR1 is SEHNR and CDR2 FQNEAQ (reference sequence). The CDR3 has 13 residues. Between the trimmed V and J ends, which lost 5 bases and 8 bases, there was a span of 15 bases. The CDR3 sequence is CASSRNPFEGYTF. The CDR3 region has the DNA TGTGCCAGCAGCCGTAATCCGTTCGAGGGCTACACCTTC.

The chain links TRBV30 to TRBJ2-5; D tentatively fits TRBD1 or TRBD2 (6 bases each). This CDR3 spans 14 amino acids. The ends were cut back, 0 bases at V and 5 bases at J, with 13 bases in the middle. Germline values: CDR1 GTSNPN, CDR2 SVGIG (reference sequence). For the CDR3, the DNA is TGTGCCTGGAGTGTTAGGAGGGGGTGGGAGACCCAGTACTTC. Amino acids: CAWSVRRGWETQYF.

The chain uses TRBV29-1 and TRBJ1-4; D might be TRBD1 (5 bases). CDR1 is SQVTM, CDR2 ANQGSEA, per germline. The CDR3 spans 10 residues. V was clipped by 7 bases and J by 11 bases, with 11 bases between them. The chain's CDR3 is CSAWDQKLFF. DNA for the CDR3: TGCAGCGCCTGGGACCAGAAACTGTTTTTT. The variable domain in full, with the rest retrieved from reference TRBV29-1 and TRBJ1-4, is SAVISQKPSRDICQRGTSLTIQCQVDSQVTMMFWYRQQPGQSLTLIATANQGSEATYESGFVIDKFPISRPNLTFSTLTVSNMSPEDSSIYLCSAWDQKLFFGSGTQLSVL.

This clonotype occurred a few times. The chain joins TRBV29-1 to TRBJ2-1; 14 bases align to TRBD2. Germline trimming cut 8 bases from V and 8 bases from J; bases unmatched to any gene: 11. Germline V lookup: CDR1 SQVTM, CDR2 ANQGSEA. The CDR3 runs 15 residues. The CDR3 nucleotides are TGCAGCTGTTCCGGGACTAGCGGGAGTAGCGATGAGCAGTTCTTC. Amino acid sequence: CSCSGTSGSSDEQFF.

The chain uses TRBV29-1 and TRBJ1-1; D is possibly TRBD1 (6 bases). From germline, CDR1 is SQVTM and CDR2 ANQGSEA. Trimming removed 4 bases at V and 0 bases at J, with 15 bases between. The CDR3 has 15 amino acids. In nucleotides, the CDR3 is TGCAGCGTTGCAGGGGCGATTAGGATGAACACTGAAGCTTTCTTT. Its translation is CSVAGAIRMNTEAFF.

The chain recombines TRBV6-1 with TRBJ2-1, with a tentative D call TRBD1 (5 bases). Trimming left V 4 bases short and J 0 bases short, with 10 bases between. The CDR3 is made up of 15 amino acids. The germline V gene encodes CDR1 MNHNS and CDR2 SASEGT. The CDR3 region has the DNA TGTGCCAGCAGTGCCCAGGGCCGCTCCTACAATGAGCAGTTCTTC. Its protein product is CASSAQGRSYNEQFF.

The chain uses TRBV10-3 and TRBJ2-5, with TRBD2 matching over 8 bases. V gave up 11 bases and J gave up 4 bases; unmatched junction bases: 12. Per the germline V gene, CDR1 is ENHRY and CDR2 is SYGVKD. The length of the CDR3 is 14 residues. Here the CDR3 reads CASRGLAEGETQYF. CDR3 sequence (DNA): TGTGCCTCCCGTGGACTAGCTGAGGGAGAGACCCAGTACTTC.

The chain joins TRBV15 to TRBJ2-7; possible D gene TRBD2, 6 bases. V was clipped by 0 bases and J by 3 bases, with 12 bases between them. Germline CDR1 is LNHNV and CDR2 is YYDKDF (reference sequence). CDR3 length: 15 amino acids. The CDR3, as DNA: TGTGCCACCAGCAGAGATGCTAGCGACAGCTACGAGCAGTACTTC. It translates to CATSRDASDSYEQYF. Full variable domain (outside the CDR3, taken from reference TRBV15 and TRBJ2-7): DAMVIQNPRYQVTQFGKPVTLSCSQTLNHNVMYWYQQKSSQAPKLLFHYYDKDFNNEADTPDNFQSRRPNTSFCFLDIRSPGLGDTAMYLCATSRDASDSYEQYFGPGTRLTVT.

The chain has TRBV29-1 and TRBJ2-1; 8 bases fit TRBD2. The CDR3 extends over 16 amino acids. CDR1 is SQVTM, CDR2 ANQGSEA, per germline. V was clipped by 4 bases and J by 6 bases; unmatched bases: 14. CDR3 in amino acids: CSVGLTGTSGGNEQFF. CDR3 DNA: TGCAGCGTTGGGCTTACCGGGACTAGTGGTGGCAATGAGCAGTTCTTC.